This T cell receptor (beta chain) came from a study of OX40 agonist ivuxolimab in advanced cancers. The overall study: Ivuxolimab, an antibody that agonizes OX40 (CD134), was administered to the patients. Partial responses were recorded for three patients, including one with hepatocellular carcinoma and two with cutaneous melanoma. Notes on the study in general: Low clonal expansion, among the lowest seen, marked partial responders at 0.1-3.0 mg/kg. CD8+ T cells averaged more expanded clones than CD4+.

Trimming took 4 bases from V and 2 from J, leaving 13 bases between them. This CDR3 comprises 14 residues. The germline V gene encodes CDR1 SGHNT and CDR2 YYREEE (reference sequence). Generated by immunoSEQ multiplex PCR, the TCRdb table keeps only in-frame clones and is missing some. This sample carries just over 90,000 clones, roughly 90% of them seen once, and the ten largest clones take around 3.4%. Worth noting for this clone: Its antigen remains unidentified.

The rearrangement links TRBV5-4 to TRBJ2-7; D not certain. The input for sequencing was CD4+ or CD8+ T cells sorted from blood, taken in a trial of the OX40 agonist ivuxolimab. The receptor's source is an adult with an advanced solid tumor such as melanoma, head and neck, liver or kidney cancer. The CDR3 is CASSPRASPYEQYF. CDR3 sequence (DNA): TGTGCCAGCAGCCCCCGGGCCTCTCCCTACGAGCAGTACTTC.